What follows are 32 T cell receptor beta chains derived from one specimen sequenced in a study of shared clonotypes between healthy human individuals. Assay: immunoSEQ multiplex PCR; the TCRdb copy retains only in-frame clones and omits some. Of millions of clones in the sample, approximately 94% were seen once. Sequencing was carried out using naive CD4+ T cells sorted from blood. Subset: CD45RA+ positively selected. These receptors all stem from a man in his late teens or twenties in good health.

The chain carries TRBV6-6 and TRBJ2-7; 7 bases line up with TRBD1. Germline V lookup: CDR1 MNHNY, CDR2 SVGAGI (reference sequence). The CDR3 consists of 15 residues. V trimming: 9 bases; J trimming: 1 base; junction bases outside the gene matches: 12. CDR3 sequence: CASIPRQGMSYEQYF. In nucleotides, the CDR3 is TGTGCCAGTATCCCCCGACAGGGTATGTCCTACGAGCAGTACTTC.

With regard to this clone: Other nucleotide sequences from this sample produce the same CDR3. This chain joins TRBV18 and TRBJ2-5, with TRBD2 matching 7 bases. This CDR3 region has 14 residues. J lost 4 bases, V lost 3 bases, and 5 bases had no gene match. CDR1 and CDR2 from the germline V gene are KGHSH and LQKENI. CDR3 in amino acids: CASSPPPGGETQYF. The CDR3, as DNA: TGTGCCAGCTCACCCCCCCCGGGAGGAGAGACCCAGTACTTC.

The rearrangement uses TRBV2 and TRBJ2-5; D is unresolved. The CDR3 totals 14 residues. V gave up 4 bases and J gave up 0 bases, with 9 bases separating them. Germline V CDR1 and CDR2: SNHLY, FYNNEI. The CDR3 loop is CASSVRAYQETQYF. Written as DNA, the CDR3 is TGTGCCAGCAGTGTCCGGGCGTACCAAGAGACCCAGTACTTC.

This clone appeared once. The chain recombines TRBV5-1 with TRBJ2-1, with TRBD1 matching 10 bases. The length of the CDR3 is 14 residues. V lost 4 bases and J lost 8; bases outside the gene matches: 6. Germline V gene sequence: CDR1 SGHRS, CDR2 YFSETQ. CDR3 bases: TGCGCCAGCAGCCCGGGACAGGGGAGGGATGAGCAGTTCTTC. As protein: CASSPGQGRDEQFF.

The V gene is TRBV5-1, the J gene TRBJ2-2; 13 nucleotides align to TRBD2. Germline V CDR1 and CDR2: SGHRS, YFSETQ. V shed 4 bases and J 5 bases; nucleotides not matched to a gene: 2. There are 15 residues in the CDR3. The CDR3 nucleotides are TGCGCCAGCAGCGAGACTAGCGGGAGGACCGGGGAGCTGTTTTTT. Amino acid sequence: CASSETSGRTGELFF.

The V and J genes are TRBV29-1 and TRBJ1-2, with D maybe TRBD1 (5 bases). V was shortened by 4 bases and J by 4 bases, with 16 bases between the two germline ends. The CDR3 loop spans 14 amino acids. Germline loops: CDR1 SQVTM, CDR2 ANQGSEA. CDR3 nucleotides: TGCAGCGTTGGAGGAGCAGGGTCGGGCTATGGCTACACCTTC. Translated: CSVGGAGSGYGYTF. The whole variable domain, filled in from reference TRBV29-1 and TRBJ1-2, reads SAVISQKPSRDICQRGTSLTIQCQVDSQVTMMFWYRQQPGQSLTLIATANQGSEATYESGFVIDKFPISRPNLTFSTLTVSNMSPEDSSIYLCSVGGAGSGYGYTFGSGTRLTVV.

This sequence joins TRBV18 and TRBJ2-3, with TRBD1 matching 7 bases. Germline V CDR1 and CDR2: KGHSH, LQKENI. This CDR3 is 16 amino acids long. J was trimmed by 3 bases and V by 4 bases; bases with no gene match: 10. The CDR3 coding sequence is TGTGCCAGCTCACAAGGGGGCCCAATGGCAACAGATACGCAGTATTTT. Translated, it gives CASSQGGPMATDTQYF.

The J gene is TRBJ2-3, the V gene TRBV4-2; D gene uncertain. Deletions cut 0 bases from V and 1 base from J, with 11 bases between. Germline lookup yields CDR1 LGHNA and CDR2 YNFKEQ. The CDR3 has 16 residues. The CDR3 protein is CASSQDPQSRTDTQYF. DNA of the CDR3: TGTGCCAGCAGCCAAGATCCCCAATCACGCACAGATACGCAGTATTTT.

V usage is TRBV18 and J usage is TRBJ2-7; D gene ambiguous. This CDR3 has 11 residues. Trimming shortened V by 5 bases and J by 6 bases, and 8 bases separated the two germline ends. Germline CDR1 KGHSH, CDR2 LQKENI. Written as DNA, the CDR3 is TGTGCCAGCTCATCGACCCCCGAGCAGTACTTC. Its protein is CASSSTPEQYF.

With regard to this clone: This same CDR3 is encoded by further DNA sequences in the sample. The chain joins TRBV5-6 to TRBJ2-3, with 9 bases matching TRBD2. This CDR3 spans 14 amino acids. CDR1 is SGHDT and CDR2 is YYEEEE in the germline V gene. V lost 3 bases to trimming and J lost 3 bases; unmatched junction nucleotides: 2. As DNA, the CDR3 is TGTGCCAGCAGCTCCGGACTAGCGACAGATACGCAGTATTTT. Protein product: CASSSGLATDTQYF. Complete variable domain (other parts from reference TRBV5-6 and TRBJ2-3): DAGVTQSPTHLIKTRGQQVTLRCSPKSGHDTVSWYQQALGQGPQFIFQYYEEEERQRGNFPDRFSGHQFPNYSSELNVNALLLGDSALYLCASSSGLATDTQYFGPGTRLTVL.

The chain carries TRBV20-1 and TRBJ2-5; D gene uncertain. The germline V and J ends were trimmed by 7 bases and 1 base, with 7 bases remaining between them. Per the germline V gene, CDR1 is DFQATT and CDR2 is SNEGSKA (reference sequence). CDR3 length: 11 amino acids. CDR3 DNA: TGCAGTGTCAACAGCCAAGAGACCCAGTACTTC. It specifies CSVNSQETQYF.

This clone was seen only once. The chain links TRBV4-3 to TRBJ1-1; TRBD1 might be the D (5 bases). V was cut by 1 base and J by 1 base, with 16 bases left in between. CDR1 LGHNA and CDR2 YSLEER come from the germline V gene. The CDR3 totals 17 residues. As DNA, the CDR3 is TGCGCCAGCAGCCAAGGCTTTGACGGGGGTCGGAACACTGAAGCTTTCTTT. As protein: CASSQGFDGGRNTEAFF.

The rearrangement uses TRBV5-5 and TRBJ2-7; TRBD2 matches 8 bases. Per the germline V gene, CDR1 is SGHKS and CDR2 is YYEKEE (reference sequence). The CDR3 runs to 14 residues. With 3 bases clipped from V and 3 bases from J, the junction kept 5 bases outside the gene matches. For the CDR3, the DNA is TGTGCCAGCAGCTGGGCGGGGGGAGACTACGAGCAGTACTTC. It is translated as CASSWAGGDYEQYF.

The chain recombines TRBV5-1 with TRBJ2-7; 7 bases align to TRBD2. V trimming: 3 bases; J trimming: 5 bases; junction bases outside the gene matches: 5. The CDR3 is 13 residues long. The germline gives CDR1 SGHRS, CDR2 YFSETQ. The CDR3 region is CASSSFGGNEQYF. The CDR3 DNA reads as TGCGCCAGCAGCTCCTTCGGGGGGAACGAGCAGTACTTC.

With regard to this clone: Other DNA sequences in the same sample also yield this CDR3. The rearrangement uses TRBV19 and TRBJ2-7, with no clear D. CDR1 is LNHDA, CDR2 SQIVND, per germline (reference sequence). CDR3 length equals 14 residues. V was trimmed by 1 base and J by 2 bases, leaving 9 bases between them. The CDR3 protein is CASSIGQAPYEQYF. DNA for the CDR3: TGTGCCAGTAGTATAGGGCAGGCACCCTACGAGCAGTACTTC.

A note on this clone: At one end the junction does not follow the germline gene, possibly because of a read error. This chain links TRBV2 with TRBJ2-1; 12 bases are shared with TRBD2. The germline CDR1 and CDR2 sequences are SNHLY and FYNNEI. This CDR3 has 15 amino acids. DNA for the CDR3: TGTGCCAGCAGTGAAGGGGCTAGCGGGAGGGCTGAGGAGATCTTC. It specifies CASSEGASGRAEEIF.

With respect to this clone: An end of the junction does not agree with germline; a read error may underlie this. Additional DNA sequences in this sample encode the identical CDR3. The chain recombines TRBV11-2 with TRBJ1-1, with D possibly TRBD1 on 5 matching bases. The CDR3 covers 11 residues. In germline, CDR1 is SGHAT, CDR2 FQNNGV. The CDR3 coding sequence is TGCGCCAGCAGCCCGCAGGGTGAAGCTTTCTTT. Translation gives CASSPQGEAFF.

In regard to this clone: Other DNA sequences within the sample encode an identical CDR3. The genes are TRBV9 and TRBJ2-1; no clear D. V was pared by 2 bases and J by 0 bases, with 6 bases between. This CDR3 comprises 14 residues. Germline CDR1 is SGDLS and CDR2 is YYNGEE. The CDR3 coding sequence is TGTGCCAGCAGCGTCACGAGCTCCTACAATGAGCAGTTCTTC. This codes for CASSVTSSYNEQFF.

The gene calls are TRBV10-1 and TRBJ2-7, with TRBD2 identical over 7 bases. Germline V gene lookup returns CDR1 WNHNN and CDR2 SYGVQD (reference sequence). J lost 3 bases, V lost 3 bases, and 8 bases had no gene match. The CDR3 totals 15 residues. This CDR3 is CASSDEGGPIYEQYF. The CDR3 nucleotides are TGCGCCAGCAGTGACGAGGGAGGGCCTATCTACGAGCAGTACTTC.

A word on this clone: The sample holds other DNA sequences that translate to the same CDR3. The CDR3 DNA sequence: TGTGCCAGCAGCGTAGGGGCCCCTTACAATGAGCAGTTCTTC. This codes for CASSVGAPYNEQFF. The chain links TRBV9 to TRBJ2-1; D gene uncertain. Trimming cost V 0 bases and J 4 bases, with 8 bases left between them. Per the germline V gene, CDR1 is SGDLS and CDR2 is YYNGEE. The CDR3 length is 14 residues.

This chain joins TRBV7-2 and TRBJ2-4; D uncertain. Germline CDR1 and CDR2: SGHTA and FQGNSA. The CDR3 is 15 residues long. V gave up 4 bases and J gave up 5 bases, with 15 bases separating them. CDR3 bases: TGTGCCAGCAGCTCTCCGGGCGGCGGAGAAAACATTCAGTACTTC. As protein: CASSSPGGGENIQYF.

This chain joins TRBV29-1 and TRBJ2-4; D not resolved. V was clipped by 2 bases and J by 2 bases, with 16 bases between them. Germline V gene lookup returns CDR1 SQVTM and CDR2 ANQGSEA. The CDR3 consists of 16 residues. Here the CDR3 DNA reads TGCAGCGTTGAACTACTACCCTCGGGTTCCAAAAACATTCAGTACTTC. This gives the protein CSVELLPSGSKNIQYF.

The chain links TRBV10-3 to TRBJ2-7; D gene uncertain. The germline V gene encodes CDR1 ENHRY and CDR2 SYGVKD. Trimming removed 4 bases from V and 3 bases from J, with 25 bases in between. CDR3 length: 18 residues. CDR3 region: CAISVFAAPTNPDYEQYF. The CDR3 DNA reads as TGTGCCATCAGTGTCTTTGCTGCTCCCACGAACCCCGACTACGAGCAGTACTTC.

V and J are TRBV7-2 and TRBJ1-4; D not resolved. The germline CDR1 and CDR2 sequences are SGHTA and FQGNSA. Trimming pared 2 bases from V and 0 bases from J, leaving 7 bases between. The CDR3 loop spans 15 amino acids. Here the CDR3 DNA reads TGTGCCAGCAGCTTAAGGTGGACAACTAATGAAAAACTGTTTTTT. Encoded protein: CASSLRWTTNEKLFF.

The gene calls are TRBV6-1 and TRBJ1-4; D not resolved. The V end lost 1 base, the J end lost 8 bases, and 11 bases lay between the germline ends. Germline-derived CDR1 and CDR2 are MNHNS and SASEGT. This CDR3 spans 14 amino acids. DNA of the CDR3: TGTGCCAGCAGTGAAGGGCAGCTGGGGGAAAAACTGTTTTTT. Translated: CASSEGQLGEKLFF.

The genes are TRBV4-1 and TRBJ2-5, with 14 bases fitting TRBD2. This CDR3 has 19 residues. Germline trimming cut 3 bases from V and 2 bases from J; bases unmatched to any gene: 11. Germline V lookup: CDR1 MGHRA, CDR2 YSYEKL. The CDR3 spells CASSHSPGTSGRGQETQYF. CDR3 nucleotide sequence: TGCGCCAGCAGCCATTCCCCCGGGACTAGCGGGAGAGGGCAAGAGACCCAGTACTTC.

The rearrangement uses TRBV30 and TRBJ1-3; weak D call: TRBD1 (6 bases). The length of the CDR3 is 15 residues. V was pared by 8 bases and J by 0 bases, with 17 bases between. Germline CDR1 reads GTSNPN; CDR2 reads SVGIG (reference sequence). CDR3 in DNA: TGTGCCCTGGGGCGGGGGGCGAGCTCTGGAAACACCATATATTTT. Amino acid sequence: CALGRGASSGNTIYF.

J is TRBJ1-2 and V is TRBV19; 7 bases align to TRBD1. The germline CDR1 and CDR2 sequences are LNHDA and SQIVND (reference sequence). J was trimmed by 0 bases and V by 7 bases; bases with no gene match: 11. This CDR3 contains 16 residues. The CDR3 sequence is CASTIGTERSNYGYTF. CDR3 DNA: TGTGCCAGTACCATAGGGACAGAAAGATCTAACTATGGCTACACCTTC.

CDR3 in amino acids: CASRFRDRGTEAFF. Here the CDR3 DNA reads TGTGCCAGTAGGTTCCGGGACAGGGGTACTGAAGCTTTCTTT. This chain links TRBV19 with TRBJ1-1; 10 bases line up with TRBD1. Trimming removed 6 bases from V and 5 bases from J; junction bases left unmatched: 6. The CDR3 sequence is 14 residues long. CDR1 and CDR2 from the germline V gene are LNHDA and SQIVND (reference sequence).

This clone turned up a few times. The same CDR3 also results from other DNA sequences found in this sample. J is TRBJ2-5 and V is TRBV5-1, with D unclear. Trimming stripped 1 base from V and 1 base from J, with 2 bases between. Germline-derived CDR1 and CDR2 are SGHRS and YFSETQ. The CDR3 length is 12 residues. This CDR3 is CASSLTQETQYF. Here the CDR3 DNA reads TGCGCCAGCAGCTTGACCCAAGAGACCCAGTACTTC.

The V call is TRBV11-2, the J call TRBJ1-1; D gene unclear. V was clipped by 5 bases and J by 6 bases, with 19 bases between them. This CDR3 has 15 residues. Germline V lookup: CDR1 SGHAT, CDR2 FQNNGV. The CDR3 is CASSPRAPKGPEAFF. DNA of the CDR3: TGTGCCAGCAGCCCCCGGGCACCTAAAGGCCCTGAAGCTTTCTTT.

The chain employs TRBV6-1 and TRBJ1-5; weak D call: TRBD1 (5 bases). This CDR3 has 13 residues. Per the germline V gene, CDR1 is MNHNS and CDR2 is SASEGT. The germline V and J ends were trimmed by 8 bases and 0 bases, with 8 bases remaining between them. In DNA, the CDR3 is TGTGCCAGCTCGGGACGTAGCAATCAGCCCCAGCATTTT. Protein sequence: CASSGRSNQPQHF.